This passage covers 3 T cell receptor beta chains from one sample sequenced in a study of beta chain features in type 1 diabetes. These receptors' antigens are unknown. Every isolated RNA sample was fully reverse transcribed, so sequencing captured expressed TCRB transcripts. Repertoires were generated with immunoSEQ multiplex PCR, while TCRdb's copy carries only in-frame clones and drops some. The repertoire holds hundreds of thousands of clones, with 10% to 15% as singletons. Findings and limits, study-wide: Patients with Type 1 diabetes showed moderately but significantly shorter TCRB CDR3s in all four CD4+ subsets.

Sequenced material: naive CD4+ T cells from blood. The receptors were gathered from a man aged 18 to 35 with type 1 diabetes.

The chain has TRBV27 and TRBJ1-6; D possibly corresponds to TRBD1 (6 bases). Deletions cut 4 bases from V and 8 bases from J, with 15 bases between. In germline, CDR1 is MNHEY, CDR2 SMNVEV (reference sequence). This CDR3 has 15 amino acids. In nucleotides, the CDR3 is TGTGCCAGCAGTTCACCATTCAGGGGCCATTCACCCCTCCACTTT. As protein: CASSSPFRGHSPLHF.

This clone came up a few times. J is TRBJ2-5 and V is TRBV28, with D possibly being TRBD2 (6 bases). The CDR3 has 15 residues. Trimming removed 6 bases at V and 1 base at J, with 15 bases between. Germline-derived CDR1 and CDR2 are MDHEN and SYDVKM. DNA of the CDR3: TGTGCCAGCAGGCCGCGGGGCGCGTCCCAAGAGACCCAGTACTTC. Translation gives CASRPRGASQETQYF. Filled out from reference TRBV28 and TRBJ2-5, the complete variable domain reads DVKVTQSSRYLVKRTGEKVFLECVQDMDHENMFWYRQDPGLGLRLIYFSYDVKMKEKGDIPEGYSVSREKKERFSLILESASTNQTSMYLCASRPRGASQETQYFGPGTRLLVL.

The gene calls are TRBV5-4 and TRBJ2-3; 10 nucleotides match TRBD2. CDR3 length: 17 residues. CDR1 and CDR2 (germline): SGHNT, YYREEE (reference sequence). After removal of 1 base from V and 0 bases from J, the junction contained 5 bases not matched to a gene. The CDR3 region has the DNA TGTGCCAGCAGCTTGAGGACTAGCGGATCTAGCACAGATACGCAGTATTTT. It yields the protein CASSLRTSGSSTDTQYF. Variable domain in full (rest from reference TRBV5-4 and TRBJ2-3): ETGVTQSPTHLIKTRGQQVTLRCSSQSGHNTVSWYQQALGQGPQFIFQYYREEENGRGNFPPRFSGLQFPNYSSELNVNALELDDSALYLCASSLRTSGSSTDTQYFGPGTRLTVL.